This T cell receptor beta chain was captured by sequencing in a study of cytomegalovirus exposure and HLA in healthy donors (dated by TCRdb to the late 2010s). Looking at the study overall: In an earlier analysis of 450 to 750 of the donors, about 270 Gb of sequence data and roughly 100 million unique TCR beta sequences from roughly 180 million T cells were reported. In a later analysis, previously published TCR beta repertoires from some 640 donors were re-analyzed and high-resolution HLA genotyping was added so that TCR occurrence patterns could be studied. Of the approximately 400 genotyped donors, roughly 85% fell in the genetic ancestry cluster associated with self-reported Caucasian donors. Typing coverage varied by locus: about 620-630 donors for A, B, C, DRB1 and DQB1; 522 for DQA1; 606 for DPA1; fewer than 480 for DPB1. To decide whether each TCR beta V gene segment behaved as functional or pseudogenic, an earlier analysis of some 580 of the donors relied on high-throughput TCR beta sequencing. The study was designed to test whether signatures of past pathogen exposure could be identified by cataloging public T cell receptors. Besides the first cohort of 666 subjects, a separate validation cohort made up of roughly 120 different subjects was used. Genome-wide SNP genotypes for about 55% of the roughly 670 donors were used in a later genetic analysis, which treated that subset as a discovery cohort. Approximately 310 gigabases of sequencing data and approximately 80 million unique TCR sequences were included in an early release covering 550 to 650 HLA-typed donors. On average, roughly 240,000 unique TCR beta nucleotide sequences were sequenced per donor among 398 genotyped donors of the cohort, with 15% to 20% of those sequences being non-productive. Class I and class II HLA loci were covered by the typing at four-digit resolution. Rather than using new phenotypic data, the later analysis identified candidate immune exposures from TCR beta sequences and from how often those sequences occurred across donors. About 5 DR-DQ haplotypes were handled as single units for association and clustering, since linkage in the cohort was strong. All discovery cohort repertoires had been generated on a single sequencing platform. High-throughput TCR immunosequencing, statistical association of individual TCRs with disease status, and machine learning were combined to predict cytomegalovirus infection status. The T cell repertoires of some 700 subjects were profiled by immunosequencing and related to cytomegalovirus serostatus. Donor age, sex, ethnicity and CMV serostatus were compiled together with the repertoire data. The research as a whole found: At a false discovery rate of 0.05, a later analysis linked about 16,000 TCR beta sequences to specific HLA alleles. A later analysis reported that several top co-occurrence clusters appeared linked to parvovirus B19, influenza, CMV and Epstein-Barr virus. This cohort had only TCR beta chains sequenced, and the lack of alpha or paired-chain data limited which features could be detected. The study listed 164 TCR beta chains as associated with cytomegalovirus. Most TCR sequences were seen in very few donors, while some public TCRs were found in many individuals. The authors suggested that the approach could potentially be generalized to other disease states and immunological phenotypes. The sequencing pipeline was judged likely to have produced a cluster of highly shared sequence variants as a technical artifact. In vitro tests confirmed that three of the cytomegalovirus-associated TCR beta chains recognize cytomegalovirus antigens. The classifier was reported to diagnose cytomegalovirus status with high specificity and sensitivity in both the original and validation cohorts. Immune exposure information for the cohort was limited to CMV serostatus. In a later analysis, HLA-associated TCR beta chains were found to be more clonally expanded and to have lower generation probabilities than equally common non-associated chains. A further reported finding was that TCR beta sequences accurately predicted the HLA-A and HLA-B alleles for most subjects in the first cohort. Roughly uniform sequencing depth across donors was assumed in presence/absence analyses, although this assumption may not hold. According to a later genetic analysis, donors in an Asian-associated ancestry cluster had fewer N-insertions in productive TCRs than the roughly 700-donor mean. According to a later analysis, TCR association rates differed among HLA loci, with DRB1 alleles showing the most associated TCRs and HLA-C alleles showing the fewest. Correlated functional status among segregating V segments might reflect linkage disequilibrium, but an unknown experimental factor could not be ruled out. In a later analysis, most CMV-associated TCR beta chains were found to appear HLA-restricted, with HLA associations seemingly driven largely by CMV exposure. In a later genetic analysis, a missense DCLRE1C variant was associated with V-gene and J-gene trimming of TCR beta chains, and the association was replicated in an independent cohort. Assigning TCR associations to individual alleles was difficult when HLA alleles, especially DR and DQ, strongly co-occurred. Because some donors lacked HLA typing at each locus, the association tests relied only on the typed subset. The earlier analysis of 587 of the donors excluded approximately 15 rarely observed V segments, including chromosome 9 orphons, because counts were too low. Because the 87-base-pair reads could not distinguish some IMGT-functional V segments, including TRBV6-2 and TRBV6-3, those segments were excluded. In an earlier analysis of roughly 560 of the donors, most TCR beta V segments were observed in productive rearrangements about 87% or about 30% of the time, broadly matching IMGT annotations.

With respect to this clone: It lacks a known antigen. Base quality data are lacking; no much larger clone is found one base away.

In total, 600 or so healthy bone marrow donors made up the cohort. All cohort members were sampled while nominally healthy, although unrecorded immune exposures were likely present. The donor tested CMV seronegative and was one of the 352 seronegative cohort members. Each donor provided a peripheral blood sample, and peripheral blood mononuclear cells were used for TCR beta sequencing. The Qiagen DNeasy Blood Extraction Kit was used to extract genomic DNA from the blood cell samples. Measured from the cysteine to the phenylalanine, the CDR3 is 14 residues long. The entry retains the CDR3 DNA only, 42 bases that are in frame from base 1. V drops 2 bases and J drops 5 bases, leaving 12 bases in between. For CDR1 and CDR2, the germline V gene lists ENHRY and SYGVKD. The library was prepared using the immunoSEQ multiplex PCR assay. The multiplex PCR relied on a mix of 60 forward primers for TCR Vbeta segments and 13 reverse primers for TCR Jbeta segments. Amplification of the CDR3 region of rearranged TCR beta genes was performed with a multiplex PCR assay on genomic DNA. The amplified TCR beta libraries were sequenced on the Illumina HiSeq System as 87-base-pair reads. Turning to the authors' computational methods: A later analysis counted approximately 74 million unique TCR beta chains across the 650 to 800 repertoires, and 10 million to 11 million of these chains were shared by at least two donors. Raw reads were error-corrected and collapsed into unique sequences with a nearest-neighbor algorithm that merged closely related sequences to remove PCR and sequencing errors. V, D and J gene segments were assigned by aligning CDR3 sequences to IMGT reference sequences. For a sequence to be retained, a match of at least six nucleotides to both a V gene segment and a J gene segment was required. Rearrangements were classified as productive when the CDR3 lacked stop codons and remained in frame with V and J, and all other rearrangements were classified as non-productive. CDR3 was defined according to IMGT convention as the region running from the second conserved V-encoded cysteine to the conserved J-encoded phenylalanine. The earlier analysis of approximately 590 of the donors excluded any sequence lacking an unambiguous match to a single V gene segment. In an earlier analysis of around 600 of the donors, V segments were called functional above 56.7% productive rearrangements and were called segregating when the between-donor standard deviation exceeded 5%. To diagnose cytomegalovirus status from the catalog of TCR beta chain sequences, a statistical classification framework was built. In a later analysis, V and J genes were assigned by comparing TCR nucleotide sequences against IMGT/GENE-DB human TR gene sequences. A later analysis assigned CDR3 sequences and most-parsimonious VDJ recombination scenarios with the TCRdist pipeline. A later analysis defined each TCR beta chain by its CDR3 amino acid sequence plus V-gene family, and excluded reads lacking a unique V-gene family. As a way to deal with suspected cross-contamination and a sequencing artifact, a later analysis dropped 500 to 700 nucleotide sequences that were highly shared and had low generation probability. In a later analysis, a clonal expansion index was calculated for each public chain from normalized within-repertoire ranks of inferred template counts. Generation probabilities in a later analysis came from a VDJ recombination model fitted to out-of-frame rearrangements, and those results were checked against IGoR. Hypergeometric tests were used in a later analysis to score TCR-TCR, TCR-HLA and TCR-CMV co-occurrence, with a repertoire-size bias correction applied to the TCR pairs. A later analysis estimated false discovery rates by permuting HLA or CMV assignments 20 times. A later analysis grouped co-occurring TCRs with DBSCAN, adding TCRdist sequence similarity when clustering within HLA-allele-positive subsets. Repertoires with fewer than 30,000 or more than 120,000 public chains, plus five repertoires with anomalous nucleotide sharing, were excluded from co-occurrence clustering. As stored in TCRdb, this immuneACCESS dataset retains in-frame rearrangements with V and J assigned. A fraction of the clones does not appear; measured against another copy, unresolved V genes explain less than half of the discrepancy, and the remainder lacks a known reason. The DNA gave D and trimming, while V, J and clone size come from that table. The sample data list 45,000 to 65,000 clones, and roughly four fifths of these were observed just once. Of the sample, 1.5% to 2% falls within the top ten clones.

The clonotype comes from a man under 40 in good health and CMV-seronegative. Sequenced input: PBMCs. Here the chain combines TRBV10-3 and TRBJ1-2, and perhaps TRBD1 as D gene, on 6 matching bases. The CDR3: CAISESGQSYGYTF. The sequenced DNA is TGTGCCATCAGTGAGAGTGGACAGTCGTATGGCTACACCTTC.